Many counts were recorded for the clone carrying this T cell receptor beta chain. Its target is unknown. The CDR3 consists of 17 residues. V trimming: 5 bases; J trimming: 8 bases; junction bases outside the gene matches: 15. Germline assignment: CDR1 SEHNR and CDR2 FQNEAQ (reference sequence). These data originate in a study of T cells in Graves' hyperthyroidism and ophthalmopathy. The definition of stable Graves' hyperthyroidism was no ophthalmopathy progression within 18 months. PBMCs were obtained from about 10 ml fresh peripheral blood. Broader study findings: Expanded thyroid clonotypes (above 0.001) were mostly also found in blood.

What was amplified from RNA transcripts were TCR beta CDR3 regions. A set of HTBI primers served as the primers for a first-round RT-PCR of the TCR CDR3. A single record per CDR3 protein comes from TCRdb applying MiXCR to the multiplex PCR reads. The sample shows a few hundred thousand distinct CDR3 sequences, 15% to 19% of them seen only once. Sequenced: blood. This clonotype originated in a woman younger than 45 with Graves' hyperthyroidism. The rearrangement links TRBV7-9 to TRBJ2-1; 10 bases map to TRBD2. CDR3 residues: CASSPKGLARSTDEQFF. The CDR3 nucleotides read TGTGCCAGCAGCCCCAAGGGACTAGCGCGGAGTACTGATGAGCAGTTCTTC.